The 30 T cell receptor beta chains given below trace back to one sample, sequenced in a study of CD8 T cells in ankylosing spondylitis. TCRdb reprocessed the 5' RACE reads via MiXCR and lists one record per CDR3 protein. This table holds some 70,000 distinct CDR3 sequences, under 5.5% found once. Sequences were obtained from blood, either unsorted or a sorted T cell fraction (not recorded which). These TCRs come from a male donor with ankylosing spondylitis or in good health (not recorded which).

This clonotype was found many times. This rearrangement joins TRBV2 to TRBJ2-7, with 7 positions matching TRBD1. V dropped 7 bases and J dropped 1; count of bases not matched to a gene: 10. Germline lookup yields CDR1 SNHLY and CDR2 FYNNEI. The CDR3 has 15 amino acids. Here the CDR3 reads CASKLRGQQSYEQYF. The CDR3 DNA sequence: TGTGCCAGCAAACTCCGGGGACAGCAATCCTACGAGCAGTACTTC.

This clonotype was recorded many times. V and J are TRBV5-1 and TRBJ1-3, with 7 bases aligning to TRBD1. The CDR3 covers 16 residues. Looked up from germline, CDR1 is SGHRS and CDR2 is YFSETQ. The junction had 9 bases not matched to a gene; V was cut back by 4 bases and J by 2 bases. The CDR3 is CASSLGWTGAGNTIYF. CDR3 nucleotides: TGCGCCAGCAGCCTGGGGTGGACAGGCGCTGGAAACACCATATATTTT.

This clonotype was counted at least ten times. The chain uses TRBV12-3 or TRBV12-4 and TRBJ1-5; D gene ambiguous. V was shortened by 7 bases and J by 2 bases, with 15 bases between the two germline ends. The CDR3 spans 15 residues. CDR3: CASTPGVMGNQPQHF. CDR3 DNA: TGTGCCAGCACCCCCGGAGTAATGGGCAATCAGCCCCAGCATTTT.

This clonotype was observed at least ten times. The chain employs TRBV5-1 and TRBJ2-7, with TRBD1 matching over 7 bases. The trim removed 4 bases at V and 3 bases at J, leaving 7 bases unmatched. Germline V CDR1 and CDR2: SGHRS, YFSETQ. The CDR3 is 14 residues long. CDR3 region: CASSPGQTHYEQYF. The CDR3 DNA is TGCGCCAGCAGCCCGGGACAGACACACTACGAGCAGTACTTC.

This clonotype appeared many times. The chain recombines TRBV4-1 with TRBJ2-7; D may be TRBD1 (6 bases). CDR1 is MGHRA and CDR2 is YSYEKL in the germline V gene. The V end lost 4 bases, the J end lost 2 bases, and 12 bases lay between the germline ends. This CDR3 comprises 14 residues. DNA of the CDR3: TGCGCCAGCAGCCCAATGGACAGAGCCTACGAGCAGTACTTC. Translated: CASSPMDRAYEQYF.

Comment on this clonotype: A much larger clone differs by one base, so this may be a read error. The chain joins TRBV12-3 or TRBV12-4 to TRBJ2-3, with a possible D match to TRBD2 (6 bases). Trimming stripped 5 bases from V and 5 bases from J, with 20 bases between. This CDR3 is built from 16 residues. This CDR3 reads CASSPWGGEGLDTQYF. In nucleotides, the CDR3 is TGTGCCAGCAGTCCGTGGGGCGGGGAAGGGTTAGATACGCAGTATTTT.

This clonotype occurred a few times. This chain connects TRBV5-1 to TRBJ2-3, with 7 bases that match TRBD2. Germline values: CDR1 SGHRS, CDR2 YFSETQ. The CDR3 totals 14 residues. V dropped 8 bases and J dropped 2; count of bases not matched to a gene: 8. Here the CDR3 DNA reads TGCGCCAGTGGTCGGGACTATTCCACAGATACGCAGTATTTT. Translated: CASGRDYSTDTQYF.

This clonotype was counted many times. V and J are TRBV27 and TRBJ2-3, with D perhaps TRBD2 (7 bases). V was pared by 1 base and J by 3 bases, with 14 bases between. CDR1 and CDR2 (germline): MNHEY, SMNVEV (reference sequence). The CDR3 has 16 amino acids. The chain's CDR3 is CASSLLSGGETDTQYF. The CDR3 nucleotides are TGTGCCAGCAGTTTATTGTCGGGGGGCGAGACAGATACGCAGTATTTT.

The chain is built from TRBV7-2 and TRBJ2-5; D is unresolved. CDR3 length: 16 amino acids. V lost 1 base to trimming and J lost 1 base, with 13 bases between them. CDR1 and CDR2 (germline): SGHTA, FQGNSA. CDR3 loop: CASSLVFDRAQETQYF. The CDR3 nucleotides are TGTGCCAGCAGCTTAGTTTTTGACCGCGCCCAAGAGACCCAGTACTTC. Drawing the rest from reference TRBV7-2 and TRBJ2-5, the complete variable domain is GAGVSQSPSNKVTEKGKDVELRCDPISGHTALYWYRQSLGQGLEFLIYFQGNSAPDKSGLPSDRFSAERTGGSVSTLTIQRTQQEDSAVYLCASSLVFDRAQETQYFGPGTRLLVL.

This clonotype was seen ten or more times. This chain links TRBV28 with TRBJ2-7; the D gene is possibly TRBD1 (5 bases). V was pared by 6 bases and J by 3 bases, with 18 bases between. From germline, CDR1 is MDHEN and CDR2 SYDVKM. CDR3 length: 15 residues. CDR3 amino acids: CASSTTAGNLYEQYF. CDR3 nucleotides: TGTGCCAGCAGCACGACCGCAGGGAACCTCTACGAGCAGTACTTC.

Points on this clonotype: A much larger clonotype is one base distant, so this may be a read error. The genes are TRBV7-2 and TRBJ2-5; 9 nucleotides line up with TRBD1. Trimming at V came to 7 bases and at J to 5 bases, leaving 11 bases not matched to a gene. Germline assignment: CDR1 SGHTA and CDR2 FQGNSA. This CDR3 spans 15 amino acids. CDR3 DNA: TGTGCCAGCAACAGTTACAGGGGGCTCGGGGAGACCCAGTACTTC. This translates into CASNSYRGLGETQYF.

This clonotype was counted at least ten times. The chain employs TRBV5-5 and TRBJ2-3, with D maybe TRBD2 (5 bases). This CDR3 has 14 amino acids. Per germline, CDR1 SGHKS and CDR2 YYEKEE (reference sequence). The germline V and J ends were trimmed by 2 bases and 3 bases, with 10 bases remaining between them. The CDR3 region has the DNA TGTGCCAGCAGCTTTACTAGTTTGACAGATACGCAGTATTTT. Its translation: CASSFTSLTDTQYF.

This clonotype has ten or more counts. The CDR3 sequence: CASSSQGTGGGYTF. The CDR3 region has the DNA TGCGCCAGCAGCTCTCAGGGGACAGGAGGTGGCTACACCTTC. This chain connects TRBV5-1 to TRBJ1-2; TRBD1 agrees at 8 bases. The germline gives CDR1 SGHRS, CDR2 YFSETQ. Trimming took 3 bases from V and 7 from J; bases not matched to a gene: 8. The CDR3 totals 14 residues.

Ten or more counts support this clonotype. The V and J genes are TRBV7-8 and TRBJ1-1, with 11 bases identical to TRBD1. The germline gives CDR1 SGHVS, CDR2 FQNEAQ. The V and J ends lost 4 bases and 11 bases, in that order; junction bases with no gene match: 3. There are 12 residues in the CDR3. CDR3 loop: CASSWTGGEAFF. DNA for the CDR3: TGTGCCAGCAGCTGGACAGGGGGCGAGGCTTTCTTT.

This clonotype was detected ten times or more. The V call is TRBV20-1, the J call TRBJ1-4; 9 bases map to TRBD1. V trimming: 6 bases; J trimming: 8 bases; junction bases outside the gene matches: 16. Germline values: CDR1 DFQATT, CDR2 SNEGSKA (reference sequence). The CDR3 loop spans 16 amino acids. The CDR3 reads CSAPMIPGQGWEKLFF. The CDR3 coding sequence is TGCAGTGCCCCAATGATCCCGGGACAGGGTTGGGAAAAACTGTTTTTT.

The CDR3 DNA reads as TGTGCCTGGAGTTGGGGGCGGAATTCACCCCTCCACTTT. Translation: CAWSWGRNSPLHF. The rearrangement uses TRBV30 and TRBJ1-6; D might be TRBD1 (6 bases). This CDR3 spans 13 amino acids. Germline lookup yields CDR1 GTSNPN and CDR2 SVGIG (reference sequence). V was trimmed by 2 bases and J by 7 bases, leaving 9 bases between them.

This clonotype came up many times. V usage is TRBV30 and J usage is TRBJ2-7; TRBD1 agrees at 8 bases. The CDR3 runs to 12 residues. Germline-derived CDR1 and CDR2 are GTSNPN and SVGIG (reference sequence). With V trimmed by 5 bases and J by 2 bases, 2 bases remained unmatched. CDR3 DNA: TGTGCCTGGCGACAGGGGACCTACGAGCAGTACTTC. It specifies CAWRQGTYEQYF.

This clonotype is medium-sized. This CDR3 is CASSYRLDNYEQYF. The CDR3, as DNA: TGTGCCAGCAGTTACCGTCTAGATAACTACGAGCAGTACTTC. The rearrangement joins TRBV6-5 to TRBJ2-7, with unresolved D. This CDR3 is 14 amino acids long. With 2 bases removed from V and 3 bases from J, the gap between germline ends came to 11 bases. Per germline, CDR1 MNHEY and CDR2 SVGAGI.

This clonotype was seen a single time. V is TRBV6-5 and J is TRBJ1-1; TRBD1 matches at 10 bases. V trimming: 2 bases; J trimming: 1 base; junction bases outside the gene matches: 4. Germline V gene sequence: CDR1 MNHEY, CDR2 SVGAGI. The CDR3 loop spans 16 amino acids. For the CDR3, the DNA is TGTGCCAGCAGTTACAAGCGACAGGGGGCGAACACTGAAGCTTTCTTT. Translating it yields CASSYKRQGANTEAFF.

This clonotype showed up many times. V usage is TRBV20-1 and J usage is TRBJ1-2, with D possibly TRBD1 on 5 matching bases. Germline V gives CDR1 DFQATT, CDR2 SNEGSKA (reference sequence). The CDR3 extends over 15 amino acids. Deletions cut 0 bases from V and 4 bases from J, with 15 bases between. CDR3 protein: CSARDSAGPGYGYTF. DNA for the CDR3: TGCAGTGCTAGAGATAGTGCGGGGCCGGGCTATGGCTACACCTTC.

The sample holds many counts of this clonotype. V and J are TRBV10-3 and TRBJ2-5, with D hard to call. Germline lookup yields CDR1 ENHRY and CDR2 SYGVKD. V lost 0 bases to trimming and J lost 4 bases, with 3 bases between them. The CDR3 loop spans 12 amino acids. CDR3 bases: TGTGCCATCAGTGAGTCGTCAGAGACCCAGTACTTC. Translating gives CAISESSETQYF.

There are many counts of this clonotype. This chain uses TRBV4-3 with TRBJ2-1; tentative D call: TRBD2 (5 bases). Germline assignment: CDR1 LGHNA and CDR2 YSLEER. The V end lost 0 bases, the J end lost 1 base, and 10 bases lay between the germline ends. The CDR3 has 16 amino acids. CDR3 DNA: TGCGCCAGCAGCCAAGACCGGGGTCGGTCCTACAATGAGCAGTTCTTC. Its protein product is CASSQDRGRSYNEQFF.

This clonotype was detected ten times or more. V and J are TRBV20-1 and TRBJ2-1; 8 bases match TRBD2. The CDR3 runs 15 residues. J was trimmed by 9 bases and V by 5 bases; bases with no gene match: 15. CDR1 and CDR2 (germline): DFQATT, SNEGSKA (reference sequence). The DNA for the CDR3 is TGCAGTGCTGACCTGAGGCTAGCGGGCACTGGTGAGCAGTTCTTC. Protein sequence: CSADLRLAGTGEQFF.

This clonotype has at least ten counts. The chain joins TRBV5-6 to TRBJ1-2; D might be TRBD1 (5 bases). The germline V gene encodes CDR1 SGHDT and CDR2 YYEEEE. Trimming took 5 bases from V and 3 from J, leaving 14 bases between them. The CDR3 spans 14 residues. The CDR3 coding sequence is TGTGCCAGCAGTCCGACGGGGCCTGACTATGGCTACACCTTC. It specifies CASSPTGPDYGYTF.

This clonotype was seen repeatedly, ten times or more. V gene TRBV3-1 combines with J gene TRBJ2-5, with D perhaps matching TRBD2 (5 bases). Per the germline V gene, CDR1 is LGHDT and CDR2 is YNNKEL (reference sequence). The V gene lost 5 bases and the J gene lost 7 bases, with 14 bases spanning the gap. CDR3 size: 13 residues. CDR3 protein: CASSDRRSSTQYF. The CDR3 DNA is TGTGCCAGCAGCGATCGGAGGTCCTCGACCCAGTACTTC.

This clonotype was observed many times. This rearrangement joins TRBV28 to TRBJ2-5, with 8 bases aligning to TRBD1. CDR1 is MDHEN and CDR2 is SYDVKM in the germline V gene. Trimming removed 9 bases from V and 5 bases from J; junction bases left unmatched: 11. This CDR3 region has 14 residues. The CDR3 sequence: CASDQGAGLETQYF. The CDR3 DNA reads TGTGCCAGTGATCAGGGGGCGGGTTTGGAGACCCAGTACTTC.

This clonotype has a count of ten or more. The V gene is TRBV20-1, the J gene TRBJ2-2, with TRBD1 matching 7 bases. The germline gives CDR1 DFQATT, CDR2 SNEGSKA (reference sequence). V shed 6 bases, J shed 4 bases, and the junction held 11 bases outside the gene matches. This CDR3 region has 15 residues. The CDR3 reads CSATRNRGGTGELFF. CDR3 coding DNA: TGCAGTGCGACGCGCAACAGGGGTGGCACCGGGGAGCTGTTTTTT.

This clonotype was found many times. The chain uses TRBV5-1 and TRBJ2-5; 13 nucleotides agree with TRBD2. Germline V gene sequence: CDR1 SGHRS, CDR2 YFSETQ. This CDR3 region has 17 residues. Germline trimming cut 0 bases from V and 2 bases from J; bases unmatched to any gene: 4. This chain's CDR3 is CASSLGLAGGVQETQYF. In DNA form, the CDR3 reads TGCGCCAGCAGCTTGGGACTAGCGGGGGGAGTTCAAGAGACCCAGTACTTC.

This clonotype was counted many times. V is TRBV11-2 and J is TRBJ2-7; D gene uncertain. In germline, CDR1 is SGHAT, CDR2 FQNNGV. CDR3 length: 14 amino acids. Trimming shortened V by 5 bases and J by 2 bases, and 13 bases separated the two germline ends. CDR3 sequence (DNA): TGTGCCAGCAGCCCCGGAATGGGTACCTACGAGCAGTACTTC. This sequence encodes CASSPGMGTYEQYF. The whole variable domain, filled in from reference TRBV11-2 and TRBJ2-7, reads EAGVAQSPRYKIIEKRQSVAFWCNPISGHATLYWYQQILGQGPKLLIQFQNNGVVDDSQLPKDRFSAERLKGVDSTLKIQPAKLEDSAVYLCASSPGMGTYEQYFGPGTRLTVT.

This clonotype was recorded at least ten times. This chain links TRBV19 with TRBJ2-2, with 7 bases identical to TRBD2. CDR1 LNHDA and CDR2 SQIVND come from the germline V gene (reference sequence). After removal of 0 bases from V and 12 bases from J, the junction contained 7 bases not matched to a gene. This CDR3 comprises 14 residues. Here the CDR3 reads CASSIDPQGGKLFF. Here the CDR3 DNA reads TGTGCCAGTAGTATAGACCCCCAGGGAGGGAAGCTGTTTTTT. Full variable domain (rest looked up from reference TRBV19 and TRBJ2-2): DGGITQSPKYLFRKEGQNVTLSCEQNLNHDAMYWYRQDPGQGLRLIYYSQIVNDFQKGDIAEGYSVSREKKESFPLTVTSAQKNPTAFYLCASSIDPQGGKLFFGEGSRLTVL.